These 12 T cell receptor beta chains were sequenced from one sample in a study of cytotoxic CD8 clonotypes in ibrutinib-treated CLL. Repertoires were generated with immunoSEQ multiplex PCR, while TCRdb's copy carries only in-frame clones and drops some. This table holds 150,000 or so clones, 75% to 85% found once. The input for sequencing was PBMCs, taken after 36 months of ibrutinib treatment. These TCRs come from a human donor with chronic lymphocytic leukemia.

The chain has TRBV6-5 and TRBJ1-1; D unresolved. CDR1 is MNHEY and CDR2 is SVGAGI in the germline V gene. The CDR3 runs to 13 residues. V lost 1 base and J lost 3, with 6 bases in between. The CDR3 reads CASSYWSYTEAFF. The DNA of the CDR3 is TGTGCCAGCAGTTACTGGTCCTACACTGAAGCTTTCTTT.

The CDR3 DNA reads TGTGCCATCAGCCGGGTAGATACCTACAATGAGCAGTTCTTC. Amino acid sequence: CAISRVDTYNEQFF. The rearrangement uses TRBV10-3 and TRBJ2-1; no firm D call. Trimming pared 6 bases from V and 2 bases from J, leaving 11 bases between. Germline V gene sequence: CDR1 ENHRY, CDR2 SYGVKD. The CDR3 length is 14 residues.

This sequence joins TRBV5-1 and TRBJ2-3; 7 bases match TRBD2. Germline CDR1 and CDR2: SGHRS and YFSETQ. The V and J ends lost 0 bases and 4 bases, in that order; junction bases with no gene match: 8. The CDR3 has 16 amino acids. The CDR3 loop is CASSLEPGGRADTQYF. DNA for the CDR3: TGCGCCAGCAGCTTGGAACCGGGAGGTCGGGCAGATACGCAGTATTTT.

The CDR3 protein is CAIKTIYGYTF. Written as DNA, the CDR3 is TGTGCCATCAAGACTATTTATGGCTACACCTTC. The genes are TRBV10-3 and TRBJ1-2; the D is unclear. V lost 7 bases, J lost 5 bases, and 8 bases lay in between. CDR1 and CDR2 (germline): ENHRY, SYGVKD. The CDR3 has 11 amino acids.

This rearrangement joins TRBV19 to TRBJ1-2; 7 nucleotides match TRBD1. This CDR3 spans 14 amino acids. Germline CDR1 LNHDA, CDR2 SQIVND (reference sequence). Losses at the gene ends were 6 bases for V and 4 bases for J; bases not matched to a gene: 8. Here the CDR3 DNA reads TGTGCCAGTAGAGAGACAGGGTCTAGCTATGGCTACACCTTC. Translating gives CASRETGSSYGYTF.

As DNA, the CDR3 is TGTGCCAGCAGCACCCGGACAGGGTCGGACACTGAAGCTTTCTTT. Translating it yields CASSTRTGSDTEAFF. The chain employs TRBV7-9 and TRBJ1-1, with 8 bases lining up with TRBD1. The CDR3 loop spans 15 amino acids. CDR1 and CDR2 from the germline V gene are SEHNR and FQNEAQ (reference sequence). J was trimmed by 3 bases and V by 5 bases; bases with no gene match: 8.

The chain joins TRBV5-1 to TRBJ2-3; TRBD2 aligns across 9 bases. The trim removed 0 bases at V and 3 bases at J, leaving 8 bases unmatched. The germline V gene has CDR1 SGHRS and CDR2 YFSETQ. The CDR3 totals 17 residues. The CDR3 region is CASSLALAGPGTDTQYF. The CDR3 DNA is TGCGCCAGCAGCTTGGCTCTAGCGGGACCTGGGACAGATACGCAGTATTTT.

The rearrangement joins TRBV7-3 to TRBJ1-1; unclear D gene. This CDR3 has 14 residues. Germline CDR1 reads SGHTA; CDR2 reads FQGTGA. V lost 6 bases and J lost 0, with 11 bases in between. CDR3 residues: CASRSRVMNTEAFF. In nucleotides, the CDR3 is TGTGCCAGCAGGTCTCGGGTTATGAACACTGAAGCTTTCTTT.

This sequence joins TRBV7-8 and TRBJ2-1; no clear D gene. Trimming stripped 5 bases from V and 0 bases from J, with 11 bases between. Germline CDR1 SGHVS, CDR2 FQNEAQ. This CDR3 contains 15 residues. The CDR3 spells CASSRTESSYNEQFF. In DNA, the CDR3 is TGTGCCAGCAGCAGGACGGAGAGCTCCTACAATGAGCAGTTCTTC.

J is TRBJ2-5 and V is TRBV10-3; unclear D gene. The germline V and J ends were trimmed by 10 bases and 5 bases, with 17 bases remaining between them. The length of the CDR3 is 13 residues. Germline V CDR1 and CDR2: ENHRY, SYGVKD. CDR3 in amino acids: CATRSLLLETQYF. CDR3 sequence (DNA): TGTGCCACCAGGTCACTATTGCTGGAGACCCAGTACTTC.

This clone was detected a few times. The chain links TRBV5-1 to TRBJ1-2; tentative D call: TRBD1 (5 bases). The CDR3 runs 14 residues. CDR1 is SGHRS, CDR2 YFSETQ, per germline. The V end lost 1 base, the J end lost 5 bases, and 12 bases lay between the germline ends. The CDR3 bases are TGCGCCAGCAGCTTGTATCAGGGTTGGTATGGCTACACCTTC. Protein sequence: CASSLYQGWYGYTF.

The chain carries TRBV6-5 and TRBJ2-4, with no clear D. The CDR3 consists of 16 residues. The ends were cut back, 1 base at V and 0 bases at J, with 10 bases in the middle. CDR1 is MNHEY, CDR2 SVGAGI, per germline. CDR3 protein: CASSYWAALAKNIQYF. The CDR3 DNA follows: TGTGCCAGCAGTTACTGGGCAGCCCTAGCCAAAAACATTCAGTACTTC.